The source of this TCR beta chain is a study of T-cell memory formation after mild COVID-19. Study-wide points: The main location of contracting CD4+ clones was CM and EM, and that of contracting CD8+ clones was EMRA.

Germline-derived CDR1 and CDR2 are LGHDT and YNNKEL (reference sequence). Trimming stripped 4 bases from V and 7 bases from J, with 7 bases between. CDR3 size: 12 residues. This clonotype has more than one count but fewer than ten. Its antigen is unknown. The 5'RACE method, run with constant-segment primers, produced TCR alpha and TCR beta cDNA libraries (carrying sample barcodes and UMIs). TCRdb reprocessed the 5' RACE reads via MiXCR and lists one record per CDR3 protein. Of roughly 58,000 distinct CDR3 sequences in the sample, approximately 9.5% were seen once. Specimen: PBMCs or a T cell subset sorted from them (not recorded which). The sequence derives from a man younger than 35 who had mild COVID-19 (a few samples of this study predate the infection). Cell type and time point are not known. This sequence joins TRBV3-1 and TRBJ2-2, with no clear D. The CDR3 coding sequence is TGTGCCAGCAGCCTACCAAACGGGGAGCTGTTTTTT. Translated, it gives CASSLPNGELFF.